This TCR beta chain was obtained from a study of T cell repertoires in cytomegalovirus infection. Between the trimmed V and J ends, which lost 5 bases and 6 bases, there was a span of 7 bases. The CDR3 covers 11 residues. Germline assignment: CDR1 SEHNR and CDR2 FQNEAQ (reference sequence). This clonotype was counted many times. Its antigen remains unidentified. TCRdb independently ran MiXCR on the reads; one entry per CDR3 protein. The repertoire consists of approximately 770,000 distinct CDR3 sequences, with approximately 32% occurring once and the leading ten covering around 13%. This rearrangement joins TRBV7-9 to TRBJ1-1; D remains unclear. This clonotype originated in a human donor in good health (CMV status not recorded). Some clones in this sample may be carry-over from other donors' samples. Sequences were derived from cultured CD8+ T cells from PBMCs, sampled from culture after CMV antigen stimulation. The CDR3 here is CASSLEAEAFF. The CDR3 coding sequence is TGTGCCAGCAGCCTAGAAGCTGAAGCTTTCTTT.